This TCR beta chain appears in the sequencing data of a study of identical twins. Trimming pared 3 bases from V and 7 bases from J, leaving 13 bases between. The CDR3 extends over 13 amino acids. Germline-derived CDR1 and CDR2 are SGHTA and FQGNSA. MiXCR was run by TCRdb on the 5' RACE reads, yielding one entry per CDR3 protein. The repertoire consists of 1,800,000 or so distinct CDR3 sequences, with 32% occurring once and the leading ten covering under 0.35%. Sequencing input: cord blood. This TCR derives from a newborn girl in good health. The J gene is TRBJ2-7, the V gene TRBV7-2, with a tentative D call TRBD2 (5 bases). Here the CDR3 reads CASSFLGAGEQYF. CDR3 DNA sequence: TGTGCCAGCAGCTTCCTAGGTGCGGGTGAGCAGTACTTC.